A selection of T cell receptor beta chains follows, all from one sample in a study of lymphopenia after photon versus proton radiotherapy. TCRdb's table, derived via immunoSEQ multiplex PCR, lists solely in-frame clones and lacks some. The table has about 50,000 clones, over 70% seen once. The sample here was peripheral blood, taken from a patient treated with photon-based radiotherapy. These receptors all stem from a man between 45 and 60 years old with gastric cancer. The conserved cysteine and the conserved F or W are not part of the CDR3 here. The size entry is marked missing in some rows and otherwise reads once, few, many or a size class.

abundance: .; v_gene: TRBV19; CDR3aa: ASSPLRREAF
abundance: .; v_gene: TRBV11-3; CDR3aa: ASSGQPVNTEAF
abundance: few; v_gene: TRBV7-2; CDR3aa: ASSRTQGYGYT
abundance: .; v_gene: TRBV5-8; CDR3aa: ASSKGQGSTDTQY
abundance: .; v_gene: TRBV10-3; CDR3aa: AISDPGQVTYEQY
abundance: few; v_gene: TRBV6-5; CDR3aa: ASSYSQGADEQY
abundance: .; v_gene: TRBV6-5; CDR3aa: ASSLSGRYEQY
abundance: .; v_gene: TRBV5-1; CDR3aa: ASSLSRSGTEAF
abundance: .; v_gene: TRBV5-1; CDR3aa: ASSLDSHTDTQY
abundance: .; v_gene: TRBV2; CDR3aa: ASSEGGTGNTIY
abundance: .; v_gene: TRBV5-4; CDR3aa: ASRASRDRGRGTEAF
abundance: .; v_gene: TRBV7-9; CDR3aa: ASSLEGSLGYGYT
abundance: medium-sized; v_gene: TRBV19; CDR3aa: ASSIVGREGDEQF
abundance: .; v_gene: TRBV4-3; CDR3aa: ASSWGASGSALEGTDTQY
abundance: .; v_gene: TRBV9; CDR3aa: ASSVGLAGAVEQF
abundance: .; v_gene: TRBV5-1; CDR3aa: ASRLTQDTQY
abundance: .; v_gene: TRBV19; CDR3aa: ASSTQARETQY
abundance: .; v_gene: TRBV4-2; CDR3aa: ASSQDHSLAGGYNEQF
abundance: .; v_gene: TRBV18; CDR3aa: ASSPPPAGGPSAADDTGELF
abundance: .; v_gene: TRBV4-1; CDR3aa: ASSLQLGTYEQY
abundance: once; v_gene: TRBV11-3; CDR3aa: ASSLMSRDGGELF
abundance: .; v_gene: TRBV30; CDR3aa: AWSVRKETQY
abundance: .; v_gene: TRBV9; CDR3aa: ASSPDVRVTDTQY
abundance: .; v_gene: TRBV14; CDR3aa: ASSQDGAGSETQY
abundance: .; v_gene: TRBV18; CDR3aa: ASSPGLAGVYNEQF
abundance: .; v_gene: TRBV11-2; CDR3aa: ASSSLTGRYNEQF